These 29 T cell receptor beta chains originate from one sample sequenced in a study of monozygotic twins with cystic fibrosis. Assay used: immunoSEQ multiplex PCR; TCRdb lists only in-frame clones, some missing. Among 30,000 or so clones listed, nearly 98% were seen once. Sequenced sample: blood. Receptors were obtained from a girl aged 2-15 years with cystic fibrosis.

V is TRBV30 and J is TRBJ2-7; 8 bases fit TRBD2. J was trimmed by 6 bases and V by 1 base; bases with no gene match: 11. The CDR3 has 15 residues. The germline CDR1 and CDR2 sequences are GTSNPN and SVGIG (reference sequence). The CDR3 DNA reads TGTGCCTGGAGTGGGCGACTAGCGCTGTCTGGCGAGCAGTACTTC. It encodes CAWSGRLALSGEQYF.

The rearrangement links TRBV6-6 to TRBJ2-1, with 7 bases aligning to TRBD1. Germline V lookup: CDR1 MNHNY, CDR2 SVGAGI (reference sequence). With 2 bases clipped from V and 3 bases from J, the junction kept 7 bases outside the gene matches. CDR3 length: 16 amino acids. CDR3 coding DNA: TGTGCCAGCAGTTACCGGACAGGTCAAATCTACAATGAGCAGTTCTTC. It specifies CASSYRTGQIYNEQFF.

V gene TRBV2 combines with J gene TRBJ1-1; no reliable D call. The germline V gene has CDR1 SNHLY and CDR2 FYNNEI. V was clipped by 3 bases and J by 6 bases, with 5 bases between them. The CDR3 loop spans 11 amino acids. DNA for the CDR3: TGTGCCAGCAGTGATGGCCCTGAAGCTTTCTTT. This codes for CASSDGPEAFF.

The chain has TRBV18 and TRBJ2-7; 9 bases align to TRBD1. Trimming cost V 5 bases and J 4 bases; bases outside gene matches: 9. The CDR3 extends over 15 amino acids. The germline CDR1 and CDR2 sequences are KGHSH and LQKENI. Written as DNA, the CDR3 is TGTGCCAGCTCATCAATACAGGGGGCGACATACGAGCAGTACTTC. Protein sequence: CASSSIQGATYEQYF.

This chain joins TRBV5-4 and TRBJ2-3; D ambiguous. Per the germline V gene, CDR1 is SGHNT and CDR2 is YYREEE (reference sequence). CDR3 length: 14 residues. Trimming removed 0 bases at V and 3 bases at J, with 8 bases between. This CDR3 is CASSLAPRTDTQYF. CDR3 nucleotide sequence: TGTGCCAGCAGCTTGGCCCCTCGTACAGATACGCAGTATTTT. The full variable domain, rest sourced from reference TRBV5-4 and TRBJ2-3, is ETGVTQSPTHLIKTRGQQVTLRCSSQSGHNTVSWYQQALGQGPQFIFQYYREEENGRGNFPPRFSGLQFPNYSSELNVNALELDDSALYLCASSLAPRTDTQYFGPGTRLTVL.

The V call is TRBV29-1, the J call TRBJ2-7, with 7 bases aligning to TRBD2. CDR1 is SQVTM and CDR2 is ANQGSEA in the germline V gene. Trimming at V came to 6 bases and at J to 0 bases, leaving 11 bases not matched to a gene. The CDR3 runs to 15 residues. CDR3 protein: CSVKSTSANSYEQYF. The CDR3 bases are TGCAGCGTGAAAAGTACTAGCGCGAACTCCTACGAGCAGTACTTC.

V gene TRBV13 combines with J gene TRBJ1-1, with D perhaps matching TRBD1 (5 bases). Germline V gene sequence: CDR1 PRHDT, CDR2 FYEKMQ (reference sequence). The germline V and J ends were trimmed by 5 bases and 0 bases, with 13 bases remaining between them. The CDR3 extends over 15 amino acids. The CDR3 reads CASSQGEGMNTEAFF. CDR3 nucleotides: TGTGCCAGCAGCCAAGGCGAGGGGATGAACACTGAAGCTTTCTTT.

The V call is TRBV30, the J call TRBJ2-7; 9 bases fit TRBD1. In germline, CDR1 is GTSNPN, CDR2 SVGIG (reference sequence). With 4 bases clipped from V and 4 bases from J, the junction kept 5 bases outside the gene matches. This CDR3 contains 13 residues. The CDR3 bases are TGTGCCTGGAACAGGGGGCGGAATTACGAGCAGTACTTC. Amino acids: CAWNRGRNYEQYF.

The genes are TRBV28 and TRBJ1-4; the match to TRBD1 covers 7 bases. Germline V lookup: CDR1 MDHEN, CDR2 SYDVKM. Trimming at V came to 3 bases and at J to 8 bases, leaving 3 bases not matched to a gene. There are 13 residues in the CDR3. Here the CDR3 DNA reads TGTGCCAGCAGTTTGTGGGACAGAGAAAAACTGTTTTTT. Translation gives CASSLWDREKLFF.

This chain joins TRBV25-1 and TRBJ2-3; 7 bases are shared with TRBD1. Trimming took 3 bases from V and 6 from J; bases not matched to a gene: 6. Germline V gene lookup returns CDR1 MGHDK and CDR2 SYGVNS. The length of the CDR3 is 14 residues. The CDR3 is CASSDDRVADTQYF. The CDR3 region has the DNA TGTGCCAGCAGTGACGACAGGGTCGCCGATACGCAGTATTTT.

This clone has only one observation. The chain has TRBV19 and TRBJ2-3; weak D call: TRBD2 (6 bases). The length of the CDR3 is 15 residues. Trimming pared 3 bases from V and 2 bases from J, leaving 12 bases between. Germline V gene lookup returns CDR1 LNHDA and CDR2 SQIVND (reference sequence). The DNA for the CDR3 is TGTGCCAGTAGTATGACGGGACTTTTCACAGATACGCAGTATTTT. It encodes CASSMTGLFTDTQYF. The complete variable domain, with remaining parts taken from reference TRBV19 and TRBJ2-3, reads DGGITQSPKYLFRKEGQNVTLSCEQNLNHDAMYWYRQDPGQGLRLIYYSQIVNDFQKGDIAEGYSVSREKKESFPLTVTSAQKNPTAFYLCASSMTGLFTDTQYFGPGTRLTVL.

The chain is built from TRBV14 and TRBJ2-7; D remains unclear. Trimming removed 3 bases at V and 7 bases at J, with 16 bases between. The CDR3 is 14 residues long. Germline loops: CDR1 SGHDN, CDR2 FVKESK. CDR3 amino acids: CASSQFSASKEQYF. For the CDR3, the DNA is TGTGCCAGCAGCCAGTTTTCAGCGTCCAAGGAGCAGTACTTC.

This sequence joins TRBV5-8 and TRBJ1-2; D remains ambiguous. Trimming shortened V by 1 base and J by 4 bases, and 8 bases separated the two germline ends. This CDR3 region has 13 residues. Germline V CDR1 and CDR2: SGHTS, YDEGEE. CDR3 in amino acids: CASSLSVIYGYTF. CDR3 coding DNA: TGTGCCAGCAGCTTGTCGGTTATCTATGGCTACACCTTC.

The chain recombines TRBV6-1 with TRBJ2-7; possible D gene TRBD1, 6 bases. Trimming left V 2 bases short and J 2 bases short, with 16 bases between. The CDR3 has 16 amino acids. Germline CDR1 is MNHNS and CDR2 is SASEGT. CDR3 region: CASSELWSGDAYEQYF. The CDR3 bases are TGTGCCAGCAGTGAACTGTGGTCAGGGGACGCCTACGAGCAGTACTTC.

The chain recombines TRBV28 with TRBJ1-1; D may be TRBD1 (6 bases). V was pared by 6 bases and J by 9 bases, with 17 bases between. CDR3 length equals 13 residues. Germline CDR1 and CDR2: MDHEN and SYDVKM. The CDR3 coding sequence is TGTGCCAGCAGGGACCGGGACACACAAAAAGCTTTCTTT. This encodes CASRDRDTQKAFF.

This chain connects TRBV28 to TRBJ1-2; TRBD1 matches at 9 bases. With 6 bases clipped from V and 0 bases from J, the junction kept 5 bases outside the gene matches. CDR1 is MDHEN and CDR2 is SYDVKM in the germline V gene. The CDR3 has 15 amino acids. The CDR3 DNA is TGTGCCAGCAGACTCACAGGGGGCGCTAACTATGGCTACACCTTC. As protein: CASRLTGGANYGYTF.

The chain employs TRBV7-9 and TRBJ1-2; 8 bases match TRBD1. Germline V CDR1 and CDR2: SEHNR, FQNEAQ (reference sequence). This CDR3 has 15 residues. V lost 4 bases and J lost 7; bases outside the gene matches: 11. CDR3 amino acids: CASSSDRGLNPGYTF. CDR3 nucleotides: TGTGCCAGCAGCTCCGACAGGGGCCTGAACCCTGGCTACACCTTC.

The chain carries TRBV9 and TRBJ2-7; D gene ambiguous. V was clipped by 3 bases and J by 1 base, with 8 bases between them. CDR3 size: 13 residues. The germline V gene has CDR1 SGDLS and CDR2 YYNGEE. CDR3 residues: CASSDDISYEQYF. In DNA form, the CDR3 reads TGTGCCAGCAGCGACGACATTTCCTACGAGCAGTACTTC.

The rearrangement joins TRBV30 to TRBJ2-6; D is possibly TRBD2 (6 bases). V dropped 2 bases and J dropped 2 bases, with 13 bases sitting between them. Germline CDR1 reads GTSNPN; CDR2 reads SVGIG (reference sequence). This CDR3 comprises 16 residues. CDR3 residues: CAWSRDSSPGANVLTF. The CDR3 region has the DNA TGTGCCTGGAGTCGGGACTCATCCCCTGGGGCCAACGTCCTGACTTTC.

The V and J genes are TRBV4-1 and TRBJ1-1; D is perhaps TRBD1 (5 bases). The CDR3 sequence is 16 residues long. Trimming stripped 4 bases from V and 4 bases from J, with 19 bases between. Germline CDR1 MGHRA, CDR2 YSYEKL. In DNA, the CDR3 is TGCGCCAGCAGCCCCCACCCCCAGGGTTCGGGCACTGAAGCTTTCTTT. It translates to CASSPHPQGSGTEAFF.

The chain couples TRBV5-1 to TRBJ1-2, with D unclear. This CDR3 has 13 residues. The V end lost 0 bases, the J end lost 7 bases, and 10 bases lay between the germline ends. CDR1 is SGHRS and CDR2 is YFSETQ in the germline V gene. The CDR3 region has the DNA TGCGCCAGCAGCTTGGACGGTAGATCTGGCTACACCTTC. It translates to CASSLDGRSGYTF.

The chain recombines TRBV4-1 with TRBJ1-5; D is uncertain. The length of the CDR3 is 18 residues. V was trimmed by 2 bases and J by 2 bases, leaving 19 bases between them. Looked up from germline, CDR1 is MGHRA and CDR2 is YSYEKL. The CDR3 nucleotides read TGCGCCAGCAGCCAAAAACCGGTCCCAGCCGAAGGCAATCAGCCCCAGCATTTT. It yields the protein CASSQKPVPAEGNQPQHF.

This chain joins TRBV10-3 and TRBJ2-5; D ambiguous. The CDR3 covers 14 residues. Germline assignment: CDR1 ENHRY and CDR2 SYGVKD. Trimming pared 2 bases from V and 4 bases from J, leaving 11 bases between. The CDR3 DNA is TGTGCCATCAGTGAGATTGAATCAGTAGAGACCCAGTACTTC. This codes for CAISEIESVETQYF.

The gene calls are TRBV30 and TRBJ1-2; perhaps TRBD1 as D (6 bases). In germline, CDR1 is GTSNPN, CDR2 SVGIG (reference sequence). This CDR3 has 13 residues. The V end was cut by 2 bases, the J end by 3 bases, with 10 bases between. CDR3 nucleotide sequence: TGTGCCTGGAGTACAGGGTCACACTATGGCTACACCTTC. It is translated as CAWSTGSHYGYTF.

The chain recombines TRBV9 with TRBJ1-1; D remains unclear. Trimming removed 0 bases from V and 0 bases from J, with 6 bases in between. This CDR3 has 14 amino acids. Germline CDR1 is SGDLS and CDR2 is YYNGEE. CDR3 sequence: CASSVAGMNTEAFF. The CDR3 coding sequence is TGTGCCAGCAGCGTAGCCGGTATGAACACTGAAGCTTTCTTT.

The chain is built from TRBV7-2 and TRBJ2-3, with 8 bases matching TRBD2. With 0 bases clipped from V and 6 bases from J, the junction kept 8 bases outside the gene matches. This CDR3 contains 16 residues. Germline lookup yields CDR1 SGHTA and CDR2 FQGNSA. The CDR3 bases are TGTGCCAGCAGCTTAGCGCTAAGAGCGGGAGACGATACGCAGTATTTT. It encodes CASSLALRAGDDTQYF.

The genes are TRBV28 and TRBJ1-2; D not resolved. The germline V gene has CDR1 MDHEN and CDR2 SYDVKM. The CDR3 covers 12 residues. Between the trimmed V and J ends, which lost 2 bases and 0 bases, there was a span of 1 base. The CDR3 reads CASSLANYGYTF. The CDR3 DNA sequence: TGTGCCAGCAGTTTAGCTAACTATGGCTACACCTTC.

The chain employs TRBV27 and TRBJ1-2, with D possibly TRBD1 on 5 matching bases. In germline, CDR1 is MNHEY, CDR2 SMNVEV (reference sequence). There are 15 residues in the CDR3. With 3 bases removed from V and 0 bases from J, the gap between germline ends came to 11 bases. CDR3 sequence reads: CASSFSQGANYGYTF. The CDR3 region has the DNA TGTGCCAGCAGTTTTTCCCAGGGAGCTAACTATGGCTACACCTTC.

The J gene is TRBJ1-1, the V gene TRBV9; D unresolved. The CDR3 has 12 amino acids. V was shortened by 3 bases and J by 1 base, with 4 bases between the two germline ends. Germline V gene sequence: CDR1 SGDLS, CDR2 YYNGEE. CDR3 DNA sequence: TGTGCCAGCAGCGGGAGGAACACTGAAGCTTTCTTT. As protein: CASSGRNTEAFF. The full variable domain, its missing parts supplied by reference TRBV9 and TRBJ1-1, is DSGVTQTPKHLITATGQRVTLRCSPRSGDLSVYWYQQSLDQGLQFLIQYYNGEERAKGNILERFSAQQFPDLHSELNLSSLELGDSALYFCASSGRNTEAFFGQGTRLTVV.